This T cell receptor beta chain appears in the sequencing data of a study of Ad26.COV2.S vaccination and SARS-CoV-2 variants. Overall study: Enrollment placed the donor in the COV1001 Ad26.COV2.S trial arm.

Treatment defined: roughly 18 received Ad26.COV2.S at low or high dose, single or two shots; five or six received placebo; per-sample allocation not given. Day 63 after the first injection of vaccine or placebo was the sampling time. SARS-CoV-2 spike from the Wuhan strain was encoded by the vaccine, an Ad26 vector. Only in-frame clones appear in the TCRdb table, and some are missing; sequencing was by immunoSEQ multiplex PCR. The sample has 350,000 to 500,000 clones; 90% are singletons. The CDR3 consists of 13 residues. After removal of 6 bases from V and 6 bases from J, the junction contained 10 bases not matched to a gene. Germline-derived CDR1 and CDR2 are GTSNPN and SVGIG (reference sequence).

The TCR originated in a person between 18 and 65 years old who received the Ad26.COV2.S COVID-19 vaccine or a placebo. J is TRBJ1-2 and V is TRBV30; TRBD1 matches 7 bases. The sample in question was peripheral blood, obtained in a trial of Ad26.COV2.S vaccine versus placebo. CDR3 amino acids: CACHPTGRDGYTF. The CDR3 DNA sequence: TGTGCCTGCCACCCGACAGGGAGGGATGGCTACACCTTC.